This TCR beta chain derives from a study of blood T cell repertoires in COVID-19. Across the whole study: The cDNA or gDNA used as material had been derived from T cells, B-cell-depleted T cells, or PBMCs.

Authors' analysis steps: How many nucleated cells were present was estimated from reference gene primer amplification. Libraries were prepared by immunoSEQ multiplex PCR; TCRdb keeps only in-frame clonotypes and omits some of them. V, J and clone size reflect that table, while D and trimming were determined from the DNA. The sample shows 100,000 to 150,000 clones, approximately 85% of them seen only once. CDR3 length equals 12 residues. The V gene lost 5 bases and the J gene lost 5 bases, with 9 bases spanning the gap. The sequenced sample was peripheral blood. The TCR sequence derives from a woman at least 80 years old with acute or convalescent COVID-19. This chain joins TRBV12-3 or TRBV12-4 and TRBJ1-2; D not resolved. CDR3 region: CASSESGYGYTF. The CDR3 nucleotides read TGTGCCAGCAGTGAGTCTGGTTATGGCTACACCTTC.